These T cell receptor beta chains were read from a single sample in a study of blood T cell repertoires in COVID-19. Using immunoSEQ multiplex PCR, the repertoire was profiled, and TCRdb retains in-frame clones only, with some absent. The sample lists fewer than 250,000 clones; more than 85% were seen once. The sequenced sample consisted of PBMCs or T cells enriched from blood (not recorded which). The receptor set was obtained from a woman in her thirties or forties in a cohort exposed to, infected with or recovered from COVID-19 (not recorded which). Each CDR3 is given with its conserved first and last residue. Each record gives: D gene, J gene, clone size, CDR3 length, V gene, CDR3 protein, CDR3 DNA. D genes are given only for firm matches. Only some rows state a clone size, as once, few, many or a class for expanded clones.

.,TRBJ2-7,.,14,TRBV7-9,CASSLWFRPYEQYF,TGTGCCAGCAGCTTGTGGTTCAGGCCCTACGAGCAGTACTTC
.,TRBJ2-1,.,17,TRBV4-2,CASSPRKGHGAYNEQFF,TGTGCCAGCAGCCCTCGTAAGGGACACGGAGCCTACAATGAGCAGTTCTTC
TRBD1,TRBJ2-5,once,14,TRBV15,CATSWKDRGETQYF,TGTGCCACCAGCTGGAAGGACAGGGGTGAGACCCAGTACTTC
TRBD1,TRBJ1-2,.,15,TRBV13,CASTSGTDANYGYTF,TGTGCCAGCACCTCCGGGACAGATGCTAACTATGGCTACACCTTC
TRBD1,TRBJ1-5,once,15,TRBV19,CASSIQGVQNQPQHF,TGTGCCAGTAGTATCCAGGGGGTGCAAAATCAGCCCCAGCATTTT
TRBD2,TRBJ2-7,.,16,TRBV4-1,CASSQEGLAANYEQYF,TGCGCCAGCAGCCAAGAAGGTCTAGCGGCTAACTACGAGCAGTACTTC
.,TRBJ2-3,.,14,TRBV5-1,CASSPAGGTDTQYF,TGCGCCAGCAGCCCTGCCGGGGGCACAGATACGCAGTATTTT
.,TRBJ1-2,few,14,TRBV2,CASNVYGGDYGYTF,TGTGCCAGCAATGTTTATGGGGGCGACTATGGCTACACCTTC
.,TRBJ2-7,.,13,TRBV18,CASSPGFGYEQYF,TGTGCCAGCTCACCAGGGTTCGGGTACGAGCAGTACTTC
.,TRBJ2-5,.,13,TRBV5-1,CASSFNEGETQYF,TGCGCCAGCAGCTTCAACGAGGGCGAGACCCAGTACTTC
.,TRBJ1-1,.,14,TRBV13,CASSLQGVYTEAFF,TGTGCCAGCAGCCTACAGGGAGTTTACACTGAAGCTTTCTTT
.,TRBJ2-7,.,15,TRBV10-2,CASSESVSAYYEQYF,TGCGCCAGCAGTGAGTCGGTCAGCGCCTATTACGAGCAGTACTTC
TRBD1,TRBJ2-7,.,15,TRBV27,CASRNAGTGWYEQYF,TGTGCCAGCAGAAATGCCGGGACAGGGTGGTACGAGCAGTACTTC
TRBD2,TRBJ2-7,.,15,TRBV6-4,CAKVGTSGSHYEQYF,TGTGCCAAGGTTGGGACTAGCGGGTCCCACTACGAGCAGTACTTC
.,TRBJ2-2,.,12,TRBV6-5,CALRTVTGELFF,TGTGCTCTTAGGACTGTGACCGGGGAGCTGTTTTTT
.,TRBJ1-1,.,15,TRBV4-1,CASSQEGGLSTEAFF,TGCGCCAGCAGCCAAGAAGGGGGTTTGAGCACTGAAGCTTTCTTT
.,TRBJ2-5,.,14,TRBV11-2,CASSLDHGGETQYF,TGTGCCAGCAGCTTAGATCACGGCGGGGAGACCCAGTACTTC
TRBD1,TRBJ1-3,once,17,TRBV4-1,CASSQVLQGNAGNTIYF,TGCGCCAGCAGCCAAGTGCTACAGGGGAACGCGGGAAACACCATATATTTT
.,TRBJ1-5,.,16,TRBV6-1,CASSAQGRGSHQPQHF,TGTGCCAGCAGTGCCCAGGGGCGGGGGTCCCACCAGCCCCAGCATTTT
.,TRBJ1-3,.,13,TRBV14,CASSFSTKNTIYF,TGTGCCAGCAGCTTTTCGACTAAGAACACCATATATTTT
.,TRBJ2-3,once,12,TRBV21-1,CASTRETDTQYF,TGTGCCAGCACACGGGAGACAGATACGCAGTATTTT
TRBD2,TRBJ2-5,.,14,TRBV6-5,CASRYAGGPGTQYF,TGTGCCAGCAGATACGCGGGGGGGCCTGGGACCCAGTACTTC
TRBD2,TRBJ2-1,.,14,TRBV2,CASREREGHNEQFF,TGTGCCAGCAGGGAGCGGGAGGGCCACAATGAGCAGTTCTTC
.,TRBJ1-1,.,13,TRBV19,CASSSRGGPEAFF,TGTGCCAGTAGTTCCAGGGGTGGTCCTGAAGCTTTCTTT
.,TRBJ2-1,few,17,TRBV7-9,CASSLGALASSYNEQFF,TGTGCCAGCAGCTTAGGAGCCCTAGCGAGTTCCTACAATGAGCAGTTCTTC
.,TRBJ2-3,.,14,TRBV4-2,CASSQGLHTDTQYF,TGTGCCAGCAGCCAAGGACTGCACACAGATACGCAGTATTTT
.,TRBJ2-7,.,13,TRBV5-1,CASSLEQPYEQYF,TGCGCCAGCAGCTTGGAACAGCCCTACGAGCAGTACTTC
.,TRBJ1-2,.,11,TRBV9,CASRGLYGYTF,TGTGCCAGCAGGGGCCTCTATGGCTACACCTTC